This T cell receptor beta chain emerged from a study of blood T cell repertoires in COVID-19 (TCRdb year 2020). Context from the whole study: Collaborator samples came from the United States, Italy and Spain and covered acute and convalescent phases of COVID-19. The prospective study material was composed of cDNA or gDNA derived from T cells, B-cell-depleted T cells, or PBMCs. Subjects who had been exposed to COVID-19, were actively infected with it, or had recovered from it provided the deeply sampled blood TCRbeta repertoires that made up the dataset. A freely available public database, intended as a resource for researchers studying the immune response to SARS-CoV-2, is where the repertoires were released. The samples were drawn from two sources: the first 160 participants of the ongoing ImmuneRACE study, and over 950 subjects contributed by 6 global collaborators. A de-identified subject ID, COVID-19 status, age in years and sex were almost always included in the sample metadata. Where available, HLA class I and class II types were taken from metadata supplied by the sample provider and were not determined by assay-based typing. The paper's findings and limits, for the study overall: The amount of clinical and demographic metadata varied by source and participant and was provided uncurated.

The immunoSEQ Assay, a bias-controlled multiplex PCR, was used to amplify TCRbeta CDR3 regions from genomic DNA. In the authors' own workflow: Nucleated cell counts per sample were estimated from amplification of reference gene primers within the assay. Sequence reads were collapsed and filtered to measure the absolute abundance of every unique TCRbeta CDR3 rearrangement. For each sample, productive Simpson clonality was calculated as the square root of Simpson's diversity index over productive rearrangements. TCRdb's version of the immuneACCESS table is confined to in-frame rearrangements and falls short of the full clone set. An unresolved V gene accounts for under half of the shortfall where checked; the remainder is of unknown origin. V and J calls and clone size come straight from that table; D and trimming were deduced from the DNA. This sample lists about 150,000 clones; roughly nine tenths were detected once. The top ten hold approximately 3% of the sample.

Collaborating institutions collected whole blood in K2EDTA tubes following their own protocols. For TCRbeta analysis, collaborator samples were shipped as frozen whole blood, as isolated PBMCs, or as DNA extracted from either sample type. About this clone itself: Which antigen it targets is not known. No base-level quality is on record; no much larger clone is a single base apart.

The germline V gene sets CDR1 to KGHSH and CDR2 to LQKENI. Including the terminal cysteine and phenylalanine, the CDR3 comprises 12 residues. This entry keeps only the CDR3 DNA: 36 bases, framed from base 1. At the junction V is shortened by 3 bases and J by 8 bases, with 10 bases in between. The specimen sequenced was peripheral blood. Recombination connected TRBV18 to TRBJ1-2, with a weak D call of TRBD1 (6 bases match). This receptor was obtained from a man aged 60-69 years with acute or convalescent COVID-19. The CDR3: CASSPNRDGYTF. The DNA is TGTGCCAGCTCACCCAACAGGGACGGCTACACCTTC.